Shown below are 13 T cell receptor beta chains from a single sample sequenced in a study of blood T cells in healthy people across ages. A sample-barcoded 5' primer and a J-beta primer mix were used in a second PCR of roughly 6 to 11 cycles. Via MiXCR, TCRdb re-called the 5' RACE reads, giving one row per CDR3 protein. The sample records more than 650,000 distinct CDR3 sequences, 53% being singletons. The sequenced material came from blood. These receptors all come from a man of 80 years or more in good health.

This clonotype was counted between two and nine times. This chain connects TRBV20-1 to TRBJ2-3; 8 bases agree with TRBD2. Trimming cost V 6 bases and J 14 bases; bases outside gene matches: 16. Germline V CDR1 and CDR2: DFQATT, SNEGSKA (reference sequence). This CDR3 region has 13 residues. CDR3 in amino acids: CSARSGSGRYAYF. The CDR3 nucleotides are TGCAGTGCGAGGAGCGGGAGCGGGAGATACGCGTATTTT.

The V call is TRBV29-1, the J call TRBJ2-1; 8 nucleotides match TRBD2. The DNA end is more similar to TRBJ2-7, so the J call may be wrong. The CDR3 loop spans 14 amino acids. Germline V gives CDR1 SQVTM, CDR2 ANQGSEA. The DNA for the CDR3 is TGCAGCGCCCAGCGGGGGAGCTCCTACAATGAGCAGTACTTC. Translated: CSAQRGSSYNEQYF.

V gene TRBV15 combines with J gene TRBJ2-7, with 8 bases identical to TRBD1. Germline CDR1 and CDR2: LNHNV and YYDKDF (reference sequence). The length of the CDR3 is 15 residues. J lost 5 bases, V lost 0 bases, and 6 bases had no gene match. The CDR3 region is CATSRDREDRDEQYF. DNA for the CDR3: TGTGCCACCAGCAGAGATCGCGAGGACAGGGACGAGCAGTACTTC.

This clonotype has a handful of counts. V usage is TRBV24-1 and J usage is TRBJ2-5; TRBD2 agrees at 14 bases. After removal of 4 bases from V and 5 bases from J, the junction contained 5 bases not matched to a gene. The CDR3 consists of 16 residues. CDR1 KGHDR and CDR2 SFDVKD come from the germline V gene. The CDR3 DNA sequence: TGTGCCACCAGTGACTACGGGACTAGCGGGAGTGAGACCCAGTACTTC. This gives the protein CATSDYGTSGSETQYF.

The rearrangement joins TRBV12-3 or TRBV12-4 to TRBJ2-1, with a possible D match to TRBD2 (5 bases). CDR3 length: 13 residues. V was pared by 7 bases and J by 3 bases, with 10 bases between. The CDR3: CASTPGIYNEQFF. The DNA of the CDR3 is TGTGCCAGCACCCCCGGGATCTACAATGAGCAGTTCTTC.

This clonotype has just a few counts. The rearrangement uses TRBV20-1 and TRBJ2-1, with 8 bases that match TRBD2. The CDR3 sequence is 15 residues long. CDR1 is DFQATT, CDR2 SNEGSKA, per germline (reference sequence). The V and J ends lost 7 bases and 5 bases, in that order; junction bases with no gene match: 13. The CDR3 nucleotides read TGCAGTGTTCGGCGCTTTAGCGGGATGAACAATGAGCAGTTCTTC. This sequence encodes CSVRRFSGMNNEQFF.

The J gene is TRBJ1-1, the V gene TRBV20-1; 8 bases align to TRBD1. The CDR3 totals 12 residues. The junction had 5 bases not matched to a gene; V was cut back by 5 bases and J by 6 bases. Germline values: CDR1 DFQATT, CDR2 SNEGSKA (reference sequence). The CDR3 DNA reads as TGCAGTGCTGGGGGACAGGTGGCTGAAGCTTTCTTT. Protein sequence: CSAGGQVAEAFF.

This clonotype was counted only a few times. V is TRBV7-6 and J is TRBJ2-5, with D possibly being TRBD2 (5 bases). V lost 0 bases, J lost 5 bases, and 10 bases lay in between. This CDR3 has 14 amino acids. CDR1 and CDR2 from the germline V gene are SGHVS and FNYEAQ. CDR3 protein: CASSLASDRETQYF. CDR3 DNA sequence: TGTGCCAGCAGCTTAGCTAGCGACCGGGAGACCCAGTACTTC.

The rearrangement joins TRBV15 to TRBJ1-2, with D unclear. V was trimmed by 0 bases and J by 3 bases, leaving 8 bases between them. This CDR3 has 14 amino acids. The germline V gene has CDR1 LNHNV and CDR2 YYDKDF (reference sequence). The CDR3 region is CATSRDGEDYGYTF. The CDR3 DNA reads TGTGCCACCAGCAGAGATGGAGAGGACTATGGCTACACCTTC. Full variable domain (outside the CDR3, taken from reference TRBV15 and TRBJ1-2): DAMVIQNPRYQVTQFGKPVTLSCSQTLNHNVMYWYQQKSSQAPKLLFHYYDKDFNNEADTPDNFQSRRPNTSFCFLDIRSPGLGDTAMYLCATSRDGEDYGYTFGSGTRLTVV.

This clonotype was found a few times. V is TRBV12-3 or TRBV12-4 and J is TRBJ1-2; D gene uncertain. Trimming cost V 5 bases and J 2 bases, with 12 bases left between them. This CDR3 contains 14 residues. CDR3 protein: CASSQLGTNYGYTF. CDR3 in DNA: TGTGCCAGCAGTCAACTGGGCACCAACTATGGCTACACCTTC.

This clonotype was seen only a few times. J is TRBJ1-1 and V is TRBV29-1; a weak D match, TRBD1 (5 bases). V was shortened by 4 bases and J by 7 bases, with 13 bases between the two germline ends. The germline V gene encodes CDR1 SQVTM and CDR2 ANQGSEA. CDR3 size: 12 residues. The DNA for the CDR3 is TGCAGCGTTGCGGGGGGGACCTATGAAGCTTTCTTT. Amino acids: CSVAGGTYEAFF.

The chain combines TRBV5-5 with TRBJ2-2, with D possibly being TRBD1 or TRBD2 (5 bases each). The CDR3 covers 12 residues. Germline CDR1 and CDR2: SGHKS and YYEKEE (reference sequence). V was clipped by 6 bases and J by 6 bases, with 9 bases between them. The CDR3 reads CASTQGPGELFF. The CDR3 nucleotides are TGTGCCAGCACCCAGGGACCCGGGGAGCTGTTTTTT.

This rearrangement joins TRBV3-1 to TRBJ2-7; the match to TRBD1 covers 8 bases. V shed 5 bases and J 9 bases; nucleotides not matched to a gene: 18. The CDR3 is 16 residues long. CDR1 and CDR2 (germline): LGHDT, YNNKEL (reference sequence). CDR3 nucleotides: TGTGCCAGCAGCGCTCGGACAGGGACCTCCTACGAGCGGCAGTACTTC. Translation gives CASSARTGTSYERQYF.